The clone carrying this T cell receptor (beta chain) was counted at least ten times. Its antigen is not identified. CDR3 size: 15 residues. Trimming at V came to 5 bases and at J to 4 bases, leaving 8 bases not matched to a gene. Germline CDR1 and CDR2: LNHNV and YYDKDF (reference sequence). Lactation, pregnancy, other autoimmune disease or uncontrolled infection led to exclusion of patients. Predating any ophthalmopathy symptoms, the blood sample was taken at first hyperthyroidism diagnosis. This sample holds PBMCs from 10 ml fresh peripheral blood. RNA transcripts served as the template for amplifying TCR beta CDR3 regions. During a first-round RT-PCR of the TCR CDR3, the HTBI primer set was used. One entry per CDR3 protein, called by TCRdb with MiXCR from the multiplex PCR reads. Of 550,000 to 850,000 distinct CDR3 sequences in the sample, roughly a sixth are singletons; the top ten hold about a sixth.

This sample is drawn from a study of T cells in Graves' hyperthyroidism and ophthalmopathy. Study-wide points: Most thyroid clonotypes expanded above 0.001 were also detected in blood.

V usage is TRBV15 and J usage is TRBJ2-5; 9 bases are shared with TRBD1. Sequenced sample: blood. The sequence came from a woman between 50 and 59 years old with Graves' hyperthyroidism that later progressed to Graves' ophthalmopathy. The CDR3 here is CATSRLGTGPETQYF. CDR3 in DNA: TGTGCCACCAGCCGCCTCGGGACAGGGCCAGAGACCCAGTACTTC.